These T cell receptor beta chains were read from a single sample in a study of blood T cell repertoires in COVID-19. Measured with immunoSEQ multiplex PCR; TCRdb has only the in-frame clones, and not every one. This table has 180,000 or so clones, about 85% appearing once. The sequenced sample was peripheral blood. The receptors originated from a man in his sixties who had recovered from COVID-19. Each CDR3 is given with its conserved first and last residue. Clone size is stated in some rows and not others, as once, few, many or a class when expanded.

TRBJ2-2 TRBV3-1/TRBV3-2 . CASSRRTSGNTGELFF
TRBJ2-5 TRBV6-5 . CASRGTGISKTQYF
TRBJ2-7 TRBV4-1 . CASSQDSGTLREQYF
TRBJ2-7 TRBV4-3 . CASSQGTSGGGYEQYF
TRBJ2-2 TRBV6-5 . CASDRYPGELFF
TRBJ2-6 TRBV5-4 . CASSTRQGYGANVLTF
TRBJ2-7 TRBV5-1 . CASSLEQGREQYF
TRBJ1-1 TRBV5-6 . CASSFTGGTEAFF
TRBJ2-6 TRBV5-1 . CASSLGRDSGANVLTF
TRBJ2-3 TRBV10-3 . CAISGEGSADTQYF
TRBJ2-7 TRBV2 . CASSEARQLYEQYF
TRBJ2-5 TRBV3-1/TRBV3-2 once CASSPTGDYQETQYF
TRBJ1-5 TRBV5-6 . CASSLLGQGNQPQHF
TRBJ2-7 TRBV5-1 few CASSLPGLRGGSAYEQYF
TRBJ1-1 TRBV14 . CASSQGPGRGTEAFF
TRBJ1-5 TRBV5-5 . CASSAAGARTDQPQHF
TRBJ2-3 TRBV9 . CASSPTGYASTDTQYF
TRBJ1-2 TRBV5-1 . CASSLRQGYTYGYTF
TRBJ1-2 TRBV7-9 . CASSLEAGGGYTF
TRBJ1-6 TRBV7-2 few CASRDRAYNSPLHF
TRBJ2-7 TRBV7-9 . CASSPGPYEQYF
TRBJ2-1 TRBV4-1 . CASSQGPSGGTWKQFF
TRBJ1-1 TRBV11-3 . CASSLSGGPYTEAFF
TRBJ2-5 TRBV6-6 . CASSYPTGGLETQYF
TRBJ2-3 TRBV19 . CASSIRSGGADTQYF
TRBJ2-2 TRBV15 . CATSETSWSTGELFF
TRBJ2-1 TRBV7-7 . CASSLDSYNEQFF
TRBJ1-6 TRBV18 . CASSPPAGVDSYNSPLHF
TRBJ2-7 TRBV30 . CAWSSGLAGVEQYF
TRBJ1-1 TRBV20-1 . CSASPDIEAFF
TRBJ1-2 TRBV5-1 . CASSFSDWNGYTF
TRBJ2-7 TRBV10-3 few CAISGAGTGWEQYF
TRBJ2-1 TRBV6-4 . CASSKKTSGDEQFF